The sequence of this T cell receptor (beta chain) was determined in a study of blood T cells in healthy people across ages. CDR1 is SQVTM and CDR2 is ANQGSEA in the germline V gene. The CDR3 runs to 13 residues. V trimming: 7 bases; J trimming: 5 bases; junction bases outside the gene matches: 9. Alongside a J-beta primer mix, a sample-barcoded 5' primer served in a second PCR lasting about 6 to 11 cycles. One entry per CDR3 protein results from TCRdb running MiXCR on the 5' RACE reads. The sample records 760,000 or so distinct CDR3 sequences, roughly 25% being singletons. This clonotype has a handful of counts. These same data were also listed under a study on T cells of mothers and their children. From that study: In each mother, TCR beta CDR3 reads exceeded 10 million; in each child, they numbered several million.

The chain joins TRBV29-1 to TRBJ2-7, with 9 bases lining up with TRBD1. Sequenced sample: blood. This TCR derives from a boy younger than 18 in good health. CDR3 in DNA: TGCAGCGCCGTACAGGGGGCGCTTGACGAGCAGTACTTC. Translated: CSAVQGALDEQYF.